Presented here are 19 T cell receptor beta chains from one specimen sequenced in a study of T cells in women clearing cervical HPV infection. Only in-frame clones appear in the TCRdb table, and some are missing; sequencing was by immunoSEQ multiplex PCR. The sample data list roughly 34,000 clones. Sequenced input: blood buffy coat. These receptors were obtained from a woman aged 18 to 75 with a cervical HPV16 infection that either progressed to CIN3+ or cleared (not recorded which).

Regarding this clone: The CDR3 extends 3 residues past the end of the read, so its final part is completed from the germline J gene. The J gene is TRBJ2-3, the V gene TRBV29-1; 11 bases agree with TRBD2. The CDR3 covers 15 residues. Germline CDR1 reads SQVTM; CDR2 reads ANQGSEA. The CDR3 here is CSVLPLAGGQETQYF. The sequenced part of the CDR3 DNA is TGCAGCGTTCTACCTTTAGCGGGGGGGCAAGAGACG.

A word on this clone: The read is 3 residues too short to cover the CDR3 end, so that end is filled in from the germline J gene. The genes are TRBV10-1 and TRBJ1-2; TRBD1 might be the D (5 bases). V was trimmed by 4 bases and J by 2 bases, leaving 17 bases between them. The germline gives CDR1 WNHNN, CDR2 SYGVQD (reference sequence). This CDR3 region has 16 residues. Partial CDR3 DNA: TGCGCCAGCAGTGTGGGGGGAAAGGGAAGGAACTATGGC. Translated: CASSVGGKGRNYG. The CDR3 in full is CASSVGGKGRNYGYTF.

Points on this clone: With the read ending 3 residues before the CDR3 end, the germline J gene is used to fill in that end. This chain connects TRBV7-2 to TRBJ2-2, with unresolved D. V was pared by 5 bases and J by 4 bases, with 8 bases between. This CDR3 has 13 residues. Germline values: CDR1 SGHTA, CDR2 FQGNSA. CDR3 bases read: TGTGCCAGCAGCAACCCCAGCACCGGGGAG. Translating gives CASSNPSTGE. The full CDR3 protein is CASSNPSTGELFF.

In the case of this clone: The CDR3 goes on 3 residues after the read ends, and that part is filled in from the germline J gene. This chain uses TRBV20-1 with TRBJ2-3, with a weak D call TRBD2 (5 bases). The CDR3 sequence is 15 residues long. Trimming cost V 6 bases and J 3 bases, with 19 bases left between them. Germline assignment: CDR1 DFQATT and CDR2 SNEGSKA (reference sequence). This CDR3 reads CSASRLPGITDTQYF. CDR3 DNA (partial): TGCAGTGCAAGCAGACTTCCGGGGATAACAGATACG.

A note on this clone: Read sequence stops 3 residues before the CDR3 end, and the germline J gene provides the missing end. V usage is TRBV7-8 and J usage is TRBJ2-1, with D possibly TRBD1 on 6 matching bases. Trimming took 2 bases from V and 7 from J, leaving 21 bases between them. The germline gives CDR1 SGHVS, CDR2 FQNEAQ. CDR3 size: 17 residues. This CDR3 is CASSLNYAGTLGNEQFF. CDR3 DNA (partial): TGTGCCAGCAGCTTAAATTATGCAGGGACATTGGGGAATGAG.

A note on this clone: The read terminates 3 residues ahead of where the CDR3 ends, so the germline J gene completes it. The chain carries TRBV7-2 and TRBJ2-2; D is undetermined. Germline V gene sequence: CDR1 SGHTA, CDR2 FQGNSA. The length of the CDR3 is 14 residues. The CDR3 spells CASSLTNYNSPLFF. Partial CDR3 DNA: TGTGCCAGCAGCCTCACAAACTATAATTCACCG.

The CDR3 protein is CASSPRLGSYEQYF. The CDR3 bases that were read are TGTGCCAGCAGTCCTCGACTAGGATCCTACGAG. The chain combines TRBV12-3 or TRBV12-4 with TRBJ2-7; possible D gene TRBD2, 6 bases. With the read ending 3 residues before the CDR3 end, the germline J gene is used to fill in that end. The CDR3 totals 14 residues. V was shortened by 5 bases and J by 1 base, with 12 bases between the two germline ends.

Turning to this clone: Coverage ceases 3 residues before the CDR3 finishes, and the germline J gene fills in the end. V gene TRBV19 combines with J gene TRBJ2-2, with 8 bases aligning to TRBD2. Losses at the gene ends were 4 bases for V and 2 bases for J; bases not matched to a gene: 6. In germline, CDR1 is LNHDA, CDR2 SQIVND (reference sequence). The CDR3 length is 16 residues. The CDR3 protein is CASSTRGGPNTGELFF. CDR3 DNA (partial): TGTGCCAGTAGTACCCGGGGGGGCCCCAACACCGGGGAG.

Regarding this clone: The DNA ends 3 residues before the CDR3 does, and the rest of the CDR3 is filled in from the germline J gene. The rearrangement uses TRBV9 and TRBJ2-4; 7 bases map to TRBD2. V was clipped by 3 bases and J by 7 bases; unmatched bases: 1. CDR1 and CDR2 from the germline V gene are SGDLS and YYNGEE. The CDR3 has 12 amino acids. CDR3 DNA (partial): TGTGCCAGCAGCGGGGGGGGGAACATT. It yields the protein CASSGGGNI. The entire CDR3 reads CASSGGGNIQYF.

As regards this clone: The read stops 3 residues short of the end of the CDR3; the missing end is completed from the germline J gene. V is TRBV29-1 and J is TRBJ2-7; 9 positions match TRBD2. The CDR3 totals 13 residues. With 4 bases clipped from V and 6 bases from J, the junction kept 7 bases outside the gene matches. Germline assignment: CDR1 SQVTM and CDR2 ANQGSEA. The CDR3 bases that were read are TGCAGCGTTGCCGGGACAGCGGGGGGCGAG. Amino acid sequence: CSVAGTAGGE. The full CDR3 protein reads CSVAGTAGGEQYF.

As regards this clone: The CDR3 end lies 3 residues beyond the end of the read and is filled in from the germline J gene. V usage is TRBV9 and J usage is TRBJ2-3; 7 bases map to TRBD1. The germline V gene encodes CDR1 SGDLS and CDR2 YYNGEE. CDR3 length: 14 residues. Trimming at V came to 4 bases and at J to 6 bases, leaving 8 bases not matched to a gene. Incomplete CDR3 DNA: TGTGCCAGCAGCCTACAGACAGGGATGGATACG. It translates to CASSLQTGMDT. From start to end, the CDR3 is CASSLQTGMDTQYF.

Considering frequency, this clone is medium-sized (0.01 to 0.1%). The CDR3 is cut off 3 residues early in the read; its end comes from the germline J gene. The V gene is TRBV6-2 or TRBV6-3, the J gene TRBJ2-1; TRBD1 matches at 8 bases. The CDR3 length is 14 residues. Germline trimming cut 5 bases from V and 4 bases from J; bases unmatched to any gene: 4. Germline values: CDR1 MNHEY, CDR2 SVGEGT. CDR3 loop: CASSEGQEYNEQFF. The sequenced part of the CDR3 DNA is TGTGCCAGCAGTGAGGGACAGGAGTACAATGAG.

As concerns this clone: The CDR3 extends 3 residues past the end of the read, so its final part is completed from the germline J gene. V gene TRBV10-2 combines with J gene TRBJ2-1; D is uncertain. The CDR3 spans 20 residues. The ends were cut back, 3 bases at V and 6 bases at J, with 30 bases in the middle. Looked up from germline, CDR1 is WSHSY and CDR2 is SAAADI. Partial CDR3 DNA: TGCGCCAGCAGTGATCGAGCATCCGCTCGTGCGGAGCAAAAGTCCAATGAG. Translation gives CASSDRASARAEQKSNE. The full CDR3 protein is CASSDRASARAEQKSNEQFF.

For this clone: The sequence runs out 3 residues before the end of the CDR3; the remainder is reconstructed from the germline J gene. The chain couples TRBV19 to TRBJ2-2, with D uncertain. Trimming took 3 bases from V and 6 from J, leaving 11 bases between them. The germline V gene encodes CDR1 LNHDA and CDR2 SQIVND (reference sequence). This CDR3 is built from 14 residues. CDR3 residues: CASSIPGRSGELFF. The covered CDR3 bases are TGTGCCAGTAGTATCCCAGGTCGATCCGGGGAG.

Regarding this clone: The CDR3 is cut off 3 residues early in the read; its end comes from the germline J gene. The chain carries TRBV20-1 and TRBJ1-2; 8 bases agree with TRBD1. Germline CDR1 DFQATT, CDR2 SNEGSKA (reference sequence). V was pared by 0 bases and J by 7 bases, with 10 bases of the junction left unmatched. The CDR3 runs to 15 residues. The chain's CDR3 is CSARDSRGQVGGYTF. Incomplete CDR3 DNA: TGCAGTGCTAGAGATAGCAGGGGGCAAGTAGGTGGC.

Concerning this clone: The CDR3 end is not reached by the read, which stops 3 residues before it; the germline J gene fills it in. V gene TRBV5-5 combines with J gene TRBJ2-2, with D perhaps TRBD2 (5 bases). From germline, CDR1 is SGHKS and CDR2 YYEKEE (reference sequence). The CDR3 has 15 amino acids. Trimming took off 1 base at V and 5 bases at J, with 12 bases between the two ends. Partial CDR3 DNA: TGTGCCAGCAGCTTGTTTTCGGGGTTGACCGGGGAG. Encoded protein: CASSLFSGLTGE. The entire CDR3 sequence reads CASSLFSGLTGELFF.

In regard to this clone: The sequence runs out 3 residues before the end of the CDR3; the remainder is reconstructed from the germline J gene. V is TRBV20-1 and J is TRBJ2-1; tentative D call: TRBD1 (6 bases). V lost 0 bases, J lost 4 bases, and 13 bases lay in between. Germline CDR1 and CDR2: DFQATT and SNEGSKA (reference sequence). The CDR3 totals 15 residues. CDR3 bases read: TGCAGTGCTAGAGATCAGGGACATGTATACAATGAG. Its protein product is CSARDQGHVYNE. The CDR3 as a whole reads CSARDQGHVYNEQFF.

To note about this clone: The read ends 3 residues before the CDR3 terminus; that terminus is restored from the germline J gene. J is TRBJ2-4 and V is TRBV20-1; weak D call: TRBD1 (7 bases). CDR1 is DFQATT, CDR2 SNEGSKA, per germline (reference sequence). This CDR3 is built from 12 residues. Partial CDR3 DNA: TGCAGTGCCCAGGGGGGAACTTTTGGT. Residues: CSAQGGTFG. The complete CDR3 reads CSAQGGTFGQYF.

Note on this clone: The read finishes 3 residues shy of the CDR3 end, and the germline J gene is used to complete it. This sequence joins TRBV5-1 and TRBJ2-4; TRBD1 matches 8 bases. Germline CDR1 SGHRS, CDR2 YFSETQ. This CDR3 spans 15 amino acids. The J segment lost 6 bases and the V segment lost 3 bases, leaving 8 bases of the junction unmatched. CDR3 sequence reads: CASSSEGDRGNIQYF. The CDR3 bases that were read are TGCGCCAGCAGCTCGGAAGGTGACAGGGGAAACATT.